Given below is one TCR beta chain in context. Its target antigen remains unknown. Within one base of it there is no much larger clone, and no base qualities were kept. The data were taken from a study of blood T cell repertoires in COVID-19 (dated by TCRdb to about 2020). As for the study more broadly: The collaborator samples originated in the United States, Italy and Spain and spanned the acute and convalescent phases of COVID-19. The samples were drawn from the first 160 participants of the ongoing ImmuneRACE study and from roughly 1,300 subjects provided by 6 global collaborators. Nearly every sample came with metadata listing a de-identified subject ID, COVID-19 status, age in years and sex. The dataset comprised deeply sampled blood TCRbeta repertoires from subjects exposed to, actively infected with, or recovered from COVID-19. The material from the prospective study consisted of cDNA or gDNA derived from T cells, B-cell-depleted T cells, or PBMCs. Where available, HLA class I and class II types were taken from metadata supplied by the sample provider and were not determined by assay-based typing. The repertoires were made available in a free public database intended to serve as a resource for research on the immune response to SARS-CoV-2.

The germline V gene provides CDR1 MNHNS and CDR2 SASEGT. The junction carries 10 bases between V and J, which are trimmed by 0 bases and 4 bases respectively. Spanning cysteine to phenylalanine, the CDR3 consists of 15 amino acids. Here the CDR3 DNA is all that survives: 45 bases in frame from base 1. Participants in the prospective study were aged about 18 to 95 years, lived in under 30 United States geographic areas, and enrolled through a virtual design. In the prospective study, participants were assigned to cohorts based on the clinical history participants reported in a screening survey and a study questionnaire. Recovered participants in ImmuneRACE Cohort 3 were defined as having two consecutive negative NP/OP PCR tests, clearance from a healthcare professional, or resolution of symptoms. Each participant in the prospective study had whole blood, serum and a nasopharyngeal or oropharyngeal swab collected by mobile phlebotomists. Additional blood draws and questionnaires over an approximately two-month period could optionally be provided by prospective study participants. Blood samples from the prospective study were shipped frozen or at room temperature prior to DNA extraction.

Study-wide findings and limitations: The quantity of clinical and demographic metadata differed by source and by participant and was supplied without curation.

TCRbeta CDR3 regions were amplified from genomic DNA by means of the immunoSEQ Assay, a bias-controlled multiplex PCR. As for how the authors treated the data: Nucleated cell counts per sample were estimated from amplification of reference gene primers within the assay. To quantify the absolute abundance of each unique TCRbeta CDR3 rearrangement, sequence reads were collapsed and filtered. For each sample, productive Simpson clonality was calculated by taking the square root of Simpson's diversity index across productive rearrangements. Not all clones reach the TCRdb copy of this immuneACCESS table, which keeps in-frame sequences only. Checked studies attribute under half of the gap to unresolved V genes and leave the rest unexplained. D and trimming were read from the DNA, whereas the V and J calls and clone size are those reported in that table. This sample lists roughly 520,000 clones; around 89% were detected once. The top ten clonotypes cover 1.5% to 2% of the sample.

In this chain, TRBV6-1 is recombined with TRBJ1-3, with TRBD1 perhaps the D gene, on 5 matching bases. This TCR came from a middle-aged woman who had recovered from COVID-19. The sample consisted of PBMCs or T cells enriched from blood (not recorded which). The DNA reads TGTGCCAGCAGTGAAGCGGGGGGGTCAGGAAACACCATATATTTT. Its protein reads: CASSEAGGSGNTIYF.